Listed here are 27 T cell receptor beta chains from one sample, sequenced in a study of T cells in Graves' hyperthyroidism and ophthalmopathy. Researchers took RNA transcripts and amplified the TCR beta CDR3 regions from them. An initial round of RT-PCR targeting the TCR CDR3 relied on the HTBI primer set. Each CDR3 protein is one row after TCRdb ran MiXCR on the multiplex PCR reads. The sample carries around 350,000 distinct CDR3 sequences, around 15% recorded once. The sequencing input was blood. These receptors were collected from a woman in her fifties or sixties with Graves' ophthalmopathy.

The V and J genes are TRBV20-1 and TRBJ1-4; maybe TRBD1 (6 bases). Deletions cut 3 bases from V and 8 bases from J, with 10 bases between. Germline CDR1 is DFQATT and CDR2 is SNEGSKA (reference sequence). The CDR3 covers 12 residues. The CDR3 DNA reads as TGCAGTGCTAGGGGGGGCGGCGAAAAACTGTTTTTT. This sequence encodes CSARGGGEKLFF.

In this sample, this clonotype turned up many times. This chain connects TRBV24-1 to TRBJ2-1, with 7 bases identical to TRBD2. Germline V gives CDR1 KGHDR, CDR2 SFDVKD. The CDR3 is 16 residues long. The trim removed 4 bases at V and 2 bases at J, leaving 7 bases unmatched. The CDR3 coding sequence is TGTGCCACCAGTGAAGTCAGCGGGACCCCCTACAATGAGCAGTTCTTC. Its translation: CATSEVSGTPYNEQFF.

This clonotype was recorded many times. This sequence joins TRBV30 and TRBJ1-6; D is undetermined. Germline assignment: CDR1 GTSNPN and CDR2 SVGIG (reference sequence). Trimming took 1 base from V and 8 from J, leaving 3 bases between them. This CDR3 is 11 amino acids long. The CDR3 reads CAWSEDSPLHF. Here the CDR3 DNA reads TGTGCCTGGAGTGAGGATTCACCCCTCCACTTT.

The chain links TRBV14 to TRBJ1-1; the D is unclear. CDR1 and CDR2 from the germline V gene are SGHDN and FVKESK. CDR3 length: 12 residues. The V end was cut by 5 bases, the J end by 3 bases, with 7 bases between. For the CDR3, the DNA is TGTGCCAGCAGCATCAGCGACACTGAAGCTTTCTTT. It is translated as CASSISDTEAFF.

Only a few counts were recorded for this clonotype. V is TRBV20-1 and J is TRBJ2-7; unclear D gene. The CDR3 is made up of 13 amino acids. Trimming took 0 bases from V and 3 from J, leaving 9 bases between them. CDR1 is DFQATT and CDR2 is SNEGSKA in the germline V gene (reference sequence). The CDR3 DNA reads as TGCAGTGCTAGAGAGGGCAGCATCTACGAGCAGTACTTC. It translates to CSAREGSIYEQYF.

In its sample, this clonotype was seen a few times. J is TRBJ1-5 and V is TRBV11-2, with TRBD1 identical over 9 bases. V lost 5 bases and J lost 5; bases outside the gene matches: 7. The CDR3 is 15 amino acids. Germline CDR1 and CDR2: SGHAT and FQNNGV. The CDR3: CASSPGGQGYQPQHF. The CDR3 DNA follows: TGTGCCAGCAGCCCCGGAGGACAGGGGTATCAGCCCCAGCATTTT.

The chain carries TRBV5-1 and TRBJ1-1; TRBD1 matches 9 bases. V lost 6 bases and J lost 5; bases outside the gene matches: 2. This CDR3 is 12 amino acids long. Germline V gene sequence: CDR1 SGHRS, CDR2 YFSETQ. In DNA form, the CDR3 reads TGCGCCAGCAAAGGGACAGGGACTGAAGCTTTCTTT. Its protein is CASKGTGTEAFF.

The rearrangement uses TRBV19 and TRBJ1-1, with a possible D match to TRBD1 (5 bases). V was clipped by 5 bases and J by 1 base, with 8 bases between them. The V gene's germline CDR1 is LNHDA and CDR2 SQIVND (reference sequence). The CDR3 extends over 13 amino acids. The CDR3 DNA reads as TGTGCCAGTAGTGTTACAGGGAACACTGAAGCTTTCTTT. Translating gives CASSVTGNTEAFF.

This clonotype was observed at least ten times. The rearrangement links TRBV29-1 to TRBJ2-7; D unclear. Germline lookup yields CDR1 SQVTM and CDR2 ANQGSEA. The CDR3 loop spans 12 amino acids. Trimming took 6 bases from V and 3 from J, leaving 12 bases between them. In DNA, the CDR3 is TGCAGCGTGTCGTCGGCGTACTACGAGCAGTACTTC. This translates into CSVSSAYYEQYF.

Notes on this clonotype: This may arise from a read error, as a much more abundant clone is one base away. The chain joins TRBV18 to TRBJ2-1, with D tentatively TRBD1 or TRBD2 (5 bases each). The V and J ends lost 3 bases and 11 bases respectively, with 14 bases between them. CDR3 length: 13 residues. Germline V gene lookup returns CDR1 KGHSH and CDR2 LQKENI. The CDR3 spells CASSPILGDKQFF. CDR3 DNA sequence: TGTGCCAGCTCACCTATCCTGGGGGATAAGCAGTTCTTC. Supplemented by reference TRBV18 and TRBJ2-1, the full variable domain reads NAGVMQNPRHLVRRRGQEARLRCSPMKGHSHVYWYRQLPEEGLKFMVYLQKENIIDESGMPKERFSAEFPKEGPSILRIQQVVRGDSAAYFCASSPILGDKQFFGPGTRLTVL.

This clonotype was detected a few times. The chain has TRBV3-1 and TRBJ2-5; perhaps D is TRBD1 or TRBD2 (6 bases each). From germline, CDR1 is LGHDT and CDR2 YNNKEL (reference sequence). With 5 bases removed from V and 4 bases from J, the gap between germline ends came to 17 bases. This CDR3 is built from 15 residues. The DNA for the CDR3 is TGTGCCAGCAGCTTTCAGGGGAGGCGCGGAGAGACCCAGTACTTC. The encoded protein is CASSFQGRRGETQYF.

In this sample, this clonotype turned up a few times. The J gene is TRBJ1-2, the V gene TRBV5-4; perhaps TRBD1 as D (5 bases). The CDR3 contains 14 residues. Germline CDR1 is SGHNT and CDR2 is YYREEE (reference sequence). V was cut by 0 bases and J by 6 bases, with 12 bases left in between. The CDR3 protein is CASSLGRQGDGYTF. In DNA, the CDR3 is TGTGCCAGCAGCTTGGGAAGGCAGGGAGATGGCTACACCTTC.

At least ten counts were recorded for this clonotype. The chain combines TRBV11-2 with TRBJ2-5, with D unclear. The germline CDR1 and CDR2 sequences are SGHAT and FQNNGV. V was clipped by 0 bases and J by 5 bases, with 10 bases between them. This CDR3 is built from 14 residues. CDR3 coding DNA: TGTGCCAGCAGCTTAGATAGGGTTGGGGAGACCCAGTACTTC. As protein: CASSLDRVGETQYF.

This clonotype occurred many times. The V and J genes are TRBV2 and TRBJ1-5; TRBD1 agrees at 10 bases. This CDR3 region has 14 residues. V lost 5 bases and J lost 6; bases outside the gene matches: 4. From germline, CDR1 is SNHLY and CDR2 FYNNEI. This chain's CDR3 is CASSRTGGSQPQHF. DNA of the CDR3: TGTGCCAGCAGTAGGACAGGGGGGTCTCAGCCCCAGCATTTT.

With regard to this clonotype: A read error may explain this, as a much larger clone is one base away. The chain recombines TRBV11-2 with TRBJ1-4; TRBD1 aligns across 7 bases. The CDR3 has 14 residues. Germline V lookup: CDR1 SGHAT, CDR2 FQNNGV. CDR3 protein: CASSQTGVGEKLSF. CDR3 bases: TGTGCCAGCAGCCAAACAGGGGTGGGGGAAAAACTGTCTTTT.

The chain uses TRBV25-1 and TRBJ1-2, with 7 bases that match TRBD1. Germline V gene sequence: CDR1 MGHDK, CDR2 SYGVNS. The CDR3 covers 15 residues. V lost 2 bases and J lost 4; bases outside the gene matches: 7. The CDR3 region is CASSEKGAQTYGYTF. CDR3 nucleotides: TGTGCCAGCAGTGAAAAGGGGGCCCAAACCTATGGCTACACCTTC.

This clonotype was recorded a few times. This rearrangement joins TRBV29-1 to TRBJ2-3; tentative D call: TRBD2 (5 bases). The germline V gene encodes CDR1 SQVTM and CDR2 ANQGSEA. V was cut by 5 bases and J by 2 bases, with 14 bases left in between. This CDR3 has 14 residues. CDR3 DNA sequence: TGCAGCGTTCGGATGGGTAGCGTCACAGATACGCAGTATTTT. This sequence encodes CSVRMGSVTDTQYF.

Ten or more counts support this clonotype. In DNA, the CDR3 is TGCGCCAGCAGCTTGGTGAGGGGCGGCCGACAACAGTTCTTC. This encodes CASSLVRGGRQQFF. This chain links TRBV5-1 with TRBJ2-1; possibly TRBD1 or TRBD2 for D (5 bases each). The CDR3 extends over 14 amino acids. Trimming cost V 0 bases and J 13 bases, with 17 bases left between them. In germline, CDR1 is SGHRS, CDR2 YFSETQ. Based on the CDR3 plus reference TRBV5-1 and TRBJ2-1, the full variable domain is KAGVTQTPRYLIKTRGQQVTLSCSPISGHRSVSWYQQTPGQGLQFLFEYFSETQRNKGNFPGRFSGRQFSNSRSEMNVSTLELGDSALYLCASSLVRGGRQQFFGPGTRLTVL.

Written as DNA, the CDR3 is TGCGCCAGCAGTCAGAGGGATCGTTGGGGAGATACGCAGTATTTT. This translates into CASSQRDRWGDTQYF. J is TRBJ2-3 and V is TRBV4-1; weak D call: TRBD2 (5 bases). V lost 6 bases and J 5 bases, leaving 18 bases between the germline ends. Germline V CDR1 and CDR2: MGHRA, YSYEKL. CDR3 size: 15 residues.

Ten or more counts support this clonotype. The gene calls are TRBV5-1 and TRBJ2-7; 8 bases line up with TRBD1. CDR1 is SGHRS, CDR2 YFSETQ, per germline. With V trimmed by 3 bases and J by 3 bases, 8 bases remained unmatched. CDR3 length: 15 residues. CDR3 residues: CASSSGQGGSYEQYF. CDR3 nucleotides: TGCGCCAGCAGCTCAGGACAGGGAGGAAGCTACGAGCAGTACTTC.

This clonotype was detected a few times. The genes are TRBV4-1 and TRBJ1-1; D not certain. Germline V gives CDR1 MGHRA, CDR2 YSYEKL. V was pared by 0 bases and J by 0 bases, with 5 bases between. This CDR3 has 14 amino acids. CDR3: CASSQDRLNTEAFF. CDR3 nucleotide sequence: TGCGCCAGCAGCCAAGACAGACTGAACACTGAAGCTTTCTTT.

V gene TRBV5-1 combines with J gene TRBJ2-2; TRBD2 matches at 10 bases. This CDR3 has 16 residues. Germline V gene data show CDR1 as SGHRS and CDR2 as YFSETQ. V lost 4 bases and J lost 5; bases outside the gene matches: 8. In DNA, the CDR3 is TGCGCCAGCAGCCTTGGACTAGCGGTTCCTACCGGGGAGCTGTTTTTT. This sequence encodes CASSLGLAVPTGELFF.

This clonotype was counted ten times or more. The V and J genes are TRBV6-2 or TRBV6-3 and TRBJ2-2; TRBD2 aligns across 10 bases. J was trimmed by 9 bases and V by 6 bases; bases with no gene match: 13. This CDR3 region has 16 residues. Germline V gene data show CDR1 as MNHEY and CDR2 as SVGEGT. DNA for the CDR3: TGTGCCAGCAGCCCCCCGACTAGCGGGCTTACCAGGGAGCTGTTTTTT. As protein: CASSPPTSGLTRELFF.

This clonotype showed up many times. J is TRBJ2-3 and V is TRBV2, with TRBD1 matching 8 bases. Per germline, CDR1 SNHLY and CDR2 FYNNEI. Germline trimming cut 8 bases from V and 4 bases from J; bases unmatched to any gene: 5. The CDR3 spans 13 residues. Here the CDR3 DNA reads TGTGCCAGCCATGGACAGGGACCAGATACGCAGTATTTT. Translated, it gives CASHGQGPDTQYF.

This clonotype was counted at least ten times. The rearrangement uses TRBV18 and TRBJ2-2; TRBD2 matches 8 bases. The CDR3 spans 15 residues. V trimming: 7 bases; J trimming: 2 bases; junction bases outside the gene matches: 6. Looked up from germline, CDR1 is KGHSH and CDR2 is LQKENI. CDR3 coding DNA: TGTGCCAGCTTCCCTGCGGGAGGTAACACCGGGGAGCTGTTTTTT. It encodes CASFPAGGNTGELFF.

There are many counts of this clonotype. The chain carries TRBV15 and TRBJ1-5; TRBD1 matches 9 bases. CDR1 is LNHNV, CDR2 YYDKDF, per germline (reference sequence). The CDR3 totals 19 residues. Germline trimming cut 0 bases from V and 2 bases from J; bases unmatched to any gene: 11. This CDR3 reads CATSREVGEQGAGNQPQHF. The CDR3 nucleotides are TGTGCCACCAGCAGAGAGGTGGGTGAACAGGGGGCTGGCAATCAGCCCCAGCATTTT. The full variable domain, completed using reference TRBV15 and TRBJ1-5, is DAMVIQNPRYQVTQFGKPVTLSCSQTLNHNVMYWYQQKSSQAPKLLFHYYDKDFNNEADTPDNFQSRRPNTSFCFLDIRSPGLGDTAMYLCATSREVGEQGAGNQPQHFGDGTRLSIL.

This clonotype was recorded many times. V and J are TRBV10-3 and TRBJ2-3, with TRBD1 matching 8 bases. After removal of 5 bases from V and 1 base from J, the junction contained 5 bases not matched to a gene. CDR3 length: 15 amino acids. Germline V gives CDR1 ENHRY, CDR2 SYGVKD. Here the CDR3 reads CAISRQGTGTDTQYF. CDR3 DNA sequence: TGTGCCATCAGTAGACAGGGGACGGGCACAGATACGCAGTATTTT.